Listed below are T cell receptor beta chains from one sample, sequenced in a study of shared clonotypes between healthy human individuals. The repertoire was sequenced with immunoSEQ multiplex PCR; TCRdb's copy has only in-frame clones and lacks some. The profile shows about 1.5 million clones, 95% to 99% of them singletons. Sequencing was performed on naive CD4+ T cells sorted from blood. These receptors all come from a young man in good health. The CDR3 runs from the conserved cysteine through the conserved F or W. The D gene is left open where the match is weak. Expanded clones get a size class; other rows say once, few or many, or leave the size out.

>-|TRBV29-1|TRBD2|TRBJ2-1
CSVVGGYNEQFF
TGCAGCGTTGTGGGGGGGTACAATGAGCAGTTCTTC
>-|TRBV18|-|TRBJ2-5
CASSPLERATQYF
TGTGCCAGCTCACCACTAGAACGGGCGACCCAGTACTTC
>once|TRBV11-2|TRBD2|TRBJ2-1
CASSPSSGDYNEQFF
TGTGCCAGCAGCCCGTCTAGCGGAGATTACAATGAGCAGTTCTTC
>-|TRBV9|TRBD2|TRBJ2-7
CASSQGLAGGLASYEQYF
TGTGCCAGCAGCCAGGGACTAGCGGGAGGTTTGGCTTCCTACGAGCAGTACTTC
>-|TRBV7-2|TRBD1|TRBJ2-1
CASSTGQWNEQFF
TGTGCCAGCAGCACGGGACAGTGGAATGAGCAGTTCTTC
>-|TRBV7-2|TRBD2|TRBJ2-5
CASSKTSGRALGETQYF
TGTGCCAGCAGCAAAACTAGCGGGAGGGCCCTAGGGGAGACCCAGTACTTC
>-|TRBV19|-|TRBJ2-1
CASRDPLLDNEQFF
TGTGCCAGTAGGGACCCTCTTCTAGACAATGAGCAGTTCTTC
>-|TRBV7-6|-|TRBJ2-1
CASSKDYNEQFF
TGTGCCAGCAGCAAAGACTACAATGAGCAGTTCTTC
>-|TRBV19|-|TRBJ1-1
CASSTPTSMNTEAFF
TGTGCCAGTAGTACCCCAACCTCAATGAACACTGAAGCTTTCTTT
>-|TRBV27|-|TRBJ1-5
CALCGAHQPQHF
TGTGCCCTATGTGGGGCCCATCAGCCCCAGCATTTT
>-|TRBV4-1|TRBD1|TRBJ1-2
CASSQETGDYYGYTF
TGCGCCAGCAGCCAAGAAACAGGGGATTACTATGGCTACACCTTC
>-|TRBV7-2|TRBD2|TRBJ2-7
CASSPLLAEPQYEQYF
TGTGCCAGCAGCCCGCTACTAGCGGAACCCCAATACGAGCAGTACTTC
>-|TRBV27|-|TRBJ2-1
CASSLKFGYNEQFF
TGTGCCAGCAGCCTAAAATTTGGCTACAATGAGCAGTTCTTC
>-|TRBV9|-|TRBJ1-1
CASSAPPLSQGREAFF
TGTGCCAGCAGCGCCCCCCCCTTGAGCCAAGGGCGTGAAGCTTTCTTT
>-|TRBV6-4|-|TRBJ1-5
CAIQGGDGNNQPQHF
TGTGCCATCCAGGGAGGCGATGGCAACAATCAGCCCCAGCATTTT
>-|TRBV7-3|-|TRBJ2-5
CASSLKHQETQYF
TGTGCCAGCAGCTTAAAACACCAAGAGACCCAGTACTTC
>-|TRBV19|-|TRBJ2-5
CASSPSSAQETQYF
TGTGCCAGTAGCCCTTCTAGCGCACAAGAGACCCAGTACTTC
>-|TRBV7-7|-|TRBJ2-5
CASSLGIRETQYF
TGTGCCAGCAGCTTGGGCATTAGGGAGACCCAGTACTTC
>-|TRBV7-2|-|TRBJ2-7
CASSFIFRSSYEQYF
TGTGCCAGCAGCTTTATCTTTAGGAGTTCCTACGAGCAGTACTTC
>-|TRBV2|-|TRBJ2-5
CASSERKVYQETQYF
TGTGCCAGCAGTGAGAGGAAGGTGTACCAAGAGACCCAGTACTTC
>-|TRBV2|TRBD2|TRBJ2-2
CASSEDLAGVSGELFF
TGTGCCAGCAGTGAAGATCTAGCGGGAGTTTCCGGGGAGCTGTTTTTT
>-|TRBV5-4|TRBD2|TRBJ2-1
CASSEPGLAGLNEQFF
TGTGCCAGCAGCGAACCCGGACTAGCCGGACTAAATGAGCAGTTCTTC
>-|TRBV7-9|-|TRBJ2-5
CASSLSVYQETQYF
TGTGCCAGCAGCTTGTCCGTGTACCAAGAGACCCAGTACTTC
>-|TRBV27|-|TRBJ1-4
CASRPSAYEKLFF
TGTGCCAGCAGGCCCTCAGCGTATGAAAAACTGTTTTTT
>-|TRBV9|-|TRBJ1-1
CASSGQNMNTEAFF
TGTGCCAGCAGCGGACAGAACATGAACACTGAAGCTTTCTTT
>-|TRBV30|TRBD2|TRBJ2-2
CAWSVGRTSGVPGELFF
TGTGCCTGGAGTGTAGGGCGGACTAGCGGGGTCCCCGGGGAGCTGTTTTTT
>-|TRBV5-4|TRBD2|TRBJ2-3
CASSRGLAGDTQYF
TGTGCCAGCAGCCGGGGACTAGCGGGAGATACGCAGTATTTT
>-|TRBV5-1|TRBD2|TRBJ2-7
CASSLRSGLAGVSYEQYF
TGCGCCAGCAGCTTGAGAAGCGGACTAGCGGGAGTGTCCTACGAGCAGTACTTC
>-|TRBV18|TRBD1|TRBJ2-2
CASSQMTGTGELFF
TGTGCCAGCTCACAAATGACAGGGACCGGGGAGCTGTTTTTT
>-|TRBV14|TRBD2|TRBJ2-7
CASSQASAGGLEQYF
TGTGCCAGCAGCCAAGCCTCGGCGGGAGGGCTCGAGCAGTACTTC
>-|TRBV28|TRBD2|TRBJ2-7
CASSFRGRWFTEQYF
TGTGCCAGCAGTTTTCGCGGGAGGTGGTTCACCGAGCAGTACTTC
>-|TRBV5-1|TRBD2|TRBJ2-7
CASSLGLADVYEQYF
TGCGCCAGCAGCTTGGGACTAGCAGACGTCTACGAGCAGTACTTC
>-|TRBV6-5|-|TRBJ2-6
CASSYGSGANVLTF
TGTGCCAGCAGTTACGGCTCTGGGGCCAACGTCCTGACTTTC
>-|TRBV5-5|-|TRBJ2-7
CASSSRTEAYEQYF
TGTGCCAGCAGCTCAAGGACAGAGGCCTACGAGCAGTACTTC
>few|TRBV30|-|TRBJ1-1
CAWRLPGPYSTEAFF
TGTGCCTGGAGGTTACCGGGCCCTTACTCCACTGAAGCTTTCTTT
>-|TRBV5-1|-|TRBJ2-2
CASSLKWGVNTGELFF
TGCGCCAGCAGCTTAAAATGGGGTGTGAACACCGGGGAGCTGTTTTTT
>-|TRBV19|-|TRBJ2-5
CASSRGGETQYF
TGTGCCAGTAGCAGAGGGGGAGAGACCCAGTACTTC
>-|TRBV28|TRBD1|TRBJ2-3
CASSSAGQGTDTQYF
TGTGCCAGCAGTTCCGCGGGACAGGGCACAGATACGCAGTATTTT
>-|TRBV11-3|-|TRBJ2-7
CASSFDPGTYEQYF
TGTGCCAGCAGCTTTGATCCAGGGACCTACGAGCAGTACTTC
>-|TRBV27|-|TRBJ2-7
CASSFDSVRSYEQYF
TGTGCCAGCAGTTTTGATTCAGTACGCTCCTACGAGCAGTACTTC
>once|TRBV20-1|-|TRBJ1-2
CSATDEYGYTF
TGCAGTGCCACGGACGAATATGGCTACACCTTC
>-|TRBV11-2|-|TRBJ1-4
CASSSRWETNEKLFF
TGTGCCAGCAGCTCCAGGTGGGAGACTAATGAAAAACTGTTTTTT
>-|TRBV15|TRBD2|TRBJ2-1
CATSRGGTRGYNEQFF
TGTGCCACCAGCAGAGGAGGGACTAGGGGGTACAATGAGCAGTTCTTC
>-|TRBV19|TRBD2|TRBJ2-7
CASSIRTSGATYEQYF
TGTGCCAGTAGTATTCGGACTAGCGGGGCCACCTACGAGCAGTACTTC
>-|TRBV28|-|TRBJ2-5
CASSRVKQIKETQYF
TGTGCCAGCAGTAGGGTAAAACAGATAAAAGAGACCCAGTACTTC
>-|TRBV9|TRBD2|TRBJ2-3
CASSNTSGRVWDTQYF
TGTGCCAGCAGCAATACTAGCGGGAGGGTCTGGGATACGCAGTATTTT
>-|TRBV7-3|TRBD2|TRBJ2-3
CASSPGGSTDTQYF
TGTGCCAGCAGCCCGGGAGGGAGCACAGATACGCAGTATTTT
>-|TRBV2|TRBD1|TRBJ1-5
CASGNGTDRRYSNQPQHF
TGTGCCAGCGGTAACGGGACAGACAGAAGATATAGCAATCAGCCCCAGCATTTT
>-|TRBV30|-|TRBJ1-2
CAWSVGTSGTF
TGTGCCTGGAGTGTCGGGACCTCGGGCACCTTC
>-|TRBV5-4|-|TRBJ2-6
CASSLGSGANVLTF
TGTGCCAGCAGCTTGGGTAGCGGGGCCAACGTCCTGACTTTC
>-|TRBV4-3|-|TRBJ2-6
CASSQSSGTGANVLTF
TGCGCCAGCAGCCAAAGTTCGGGGACCGGGGCCAACGTCCTGACTTTC